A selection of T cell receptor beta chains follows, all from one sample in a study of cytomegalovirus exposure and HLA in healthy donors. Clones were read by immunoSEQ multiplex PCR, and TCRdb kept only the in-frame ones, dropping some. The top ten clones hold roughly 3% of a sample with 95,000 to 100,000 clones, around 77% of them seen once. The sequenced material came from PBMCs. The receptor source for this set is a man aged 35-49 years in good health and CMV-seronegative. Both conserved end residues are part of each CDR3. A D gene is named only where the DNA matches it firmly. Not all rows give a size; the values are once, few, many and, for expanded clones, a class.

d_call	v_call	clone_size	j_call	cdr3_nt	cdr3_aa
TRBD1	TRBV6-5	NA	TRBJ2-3	TGTGCCAGCAGTCCCGGGACAGGAATCACAGATACGCAGTATTTT	CASSPGTGITDTQYF
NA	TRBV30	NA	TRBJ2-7	TGTGCCTGGAGTGTAGGGCAGGGTGTTACCTACGAGCAGTACTTC	CAWSVGQGVTYEQYF
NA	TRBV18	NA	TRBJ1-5	TGTGCCAGCTCACCACCGGGGGCTAGCAATCAGCCCCAGCATTTT	CASSPPGASNQPQHF
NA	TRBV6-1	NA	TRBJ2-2	TGTGCCAGCAGATCAGGGGCGAACACCGGGGAGCTGTTTTTT	CASRSGANTGELFF
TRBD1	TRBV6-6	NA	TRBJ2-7	TGTGCCAGCAGTTGGGACAGGACCTACGAGCAGTACTTC	CASSWDRTYEQYF
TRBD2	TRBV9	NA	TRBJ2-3	TGTGCCAGCAGCGTAGTGGAGCGGGGAACAGATACGCAGTATTTT	CASSVVERGTDTQYF
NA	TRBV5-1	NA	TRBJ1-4	TGCGCCAGCAGCTTGATCGGGAATGAAAAACTGTTTTTT	CASSLIGNEKLFF
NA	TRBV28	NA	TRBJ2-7	TGTGCCAGCAGCTCCCTTGTAGCGGCCAACGAGCAGTACTTC	CASSSLVAANEQYF
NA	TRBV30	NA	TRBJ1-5	TGTGCCTGGAGTGTAGTTGGTGGGGGCAGCCAGCCCCAGCATTTT	CAWSVVGGGSQPQHF
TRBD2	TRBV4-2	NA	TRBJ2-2	TGTGCCAGCAGCCAGGTCGAGGCACTAGCGGACACCGGGGAGCTGTTTTTT	CASSQVEALADTGELFF
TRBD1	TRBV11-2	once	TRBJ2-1	TGTGCCAGCAGCCCCGGACAGGGCTACAATGAGCAGTTCTTC	CASSPGQGYNEQFF
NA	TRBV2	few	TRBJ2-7	TGTGCCAGCAGTGTATACTCCTACGAGCAGTACTTC	CASSVYSYEQYF
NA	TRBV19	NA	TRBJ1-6	TGTGCCAGTAGTATCGGGACACGTTATAATTCACCCCTCCACTTT	CASSIGTRYNSPLHF
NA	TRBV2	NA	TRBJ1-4	TGTGCCAGCAGTGGTCAGACTAATGAAAAACTGTTTTTT	CASSGQTNEKLFF
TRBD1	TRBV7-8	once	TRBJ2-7	TGTGCCAGCAGCCCAGGGACAGGGGCCTACGAGCAGTACTTC	CASSPGTGAYEQYF
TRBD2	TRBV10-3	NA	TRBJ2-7	TGTGCCATCAGTGAGTTTATAGCGGGAGGGGGCTACGAGCAGTACTTC	CAISEFIAGGGYEQYF
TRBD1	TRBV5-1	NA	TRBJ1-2	TGCGCCAGCAGCGCAACCGGGACAGGGGTCGGCTACACCTTC	CASSATGTGVGYTF
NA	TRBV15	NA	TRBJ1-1	TGTGCCACCAGCGCCCTATCCGGAGGGAACACTGAAGCTTTCTTT	CATSALSGGNTEAFF
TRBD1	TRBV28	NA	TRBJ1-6	TGTGCCAGCAGTCCCTCGACAGGGGTCAATTCACCCCTCCACTTT	CASSPSTGVNSPLHF
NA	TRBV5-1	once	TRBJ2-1	TGCGCCAGCAGCTTCCCAGGGATCGATGAGCAGTTCTTC	CASSFPGIDEQFF
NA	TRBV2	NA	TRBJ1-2	TGTGCCAGCAGTGGGGAGGGCCCCCAGACGGTCGGCTACACCTTC	CASSGEGPQTVGYTF
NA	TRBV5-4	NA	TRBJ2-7	TGTGCCAGCAGCCCCCCCGAGAAATACGAGCAGTACTTC	CASSPPEKYEQYF
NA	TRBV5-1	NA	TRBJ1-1	TGCGCCAGCACAGGGGCCACTGAAGCTTTCTTT	CASTGATEAFF
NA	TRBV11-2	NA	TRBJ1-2	TGTGCCAGCAGCTTAGCGAAGGGGACAAAAGCGGGCTACACCTTC	CASSLAKGTKAGYTF
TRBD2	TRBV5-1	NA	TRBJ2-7	TGCGCCAGCAGCCCGAGACTAGCGGGGGGTCCTAAATCCTACGAGCAGTACTTC	CASSPRLAGGPKSYEQYF
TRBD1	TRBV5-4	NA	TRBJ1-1	TGTGCCAGCAGCTTAGAGGACAGGGGGTTCATGAACACTGAAGCTTTCTTT	CASSLEDRGFMNTEAFF